Here is one T cell receptor (beta chain) with its context. Sequenced by immunoSEQ multiplex PCR; TCRdb stores in-frame clones only, minus some. The sample lists about 34,000 clones; roughly nine tenths were seen once. The sample is drawn from a study of blood T cell repertoires in COVID-19. Study at large: The study drew acute and convalescent COVID-19 samples from the United States, Italy and Spain. T cells, B-cell-depleted T cells, or PBMCs supplied cDNA or gDNA.

Germline V gene lookup returns CDR1 ENHRY and CDR2 SYGVKD. After removal of 8 bases from V and 4 bases from J, the junction contained 12 bases not matched to a gene. The length of the CDR3 is 16 residues. The specimen sequenced was peripheral blood. The TCR originated in a man aged 65 to 79 with active COVID-19. This sequence joins TRBV10-3 and TRBJ2-3; TRBD2 agrees at 10 bases. The CDR3 DNA sequence: TGTGCCATCGGAACGGCTCCTAGCGGGAGCGCAGATACGCAGTATTTT. Amino acids: CAIGTAPSGSADTQYF.